This paragraph covers one T cell receptor (beta chain) sequence. The antigen is unknown. These data come from a study of T-cell reconstitution after alpha-beta-depleted transplantation in children. Study results and caveats: Several hundred expanded graft clones reportedly were the source of alpha-beta T cells about two months after transplant. Where some patients showed high TCRbeta diversity at day 60, it came from recipient T cells and thymic progenitors that had survived. By one year post-transplant, T-cell counts and diversity largely arose from T cells that were newly produced.

CDR3 length: 22 residues. Germline V gene lookup returns CDR1 LNHNV and CDR2 YYDKDF (reference sequence). Trimming took 0 bases from V and 5 from J, leaving 32 bases between them. TCRbeta library construction was performed incorporating unique molecular identifiers. In TCRdb, the PCR reads were re-called with MiXCR into one record per CDR3 protein. This table holds about 600,000 distinct CDR3 sequences, roughly 13% found once. The sample in question was PBMCs, mostly from graft donor cells, obtained 360 days after TCRalphabeta/CD19-depleted stem cell transplant. The chain is built from TRBV15 and TRBJ2-1; tentative D call: TRBD2 (9 bases). This TCR was sampled from a male patient younger than 18 who had a stem cell transplant for acute myeloid leukemia, so the T cells may come from the graft donor. For the CDR3, the DNA is TGTGCCACCAGCAGAGACAGGGGGCGGGTAAGGAGCGGGAGGATTGTAGACAATGAGCAGTTCTTC. This sequence encodes CATSRDRGRVRSGRIVDNEQFF.